Presented here are 23 T cell receptor beta chains from one specimen sequenced in a study of OX40 agonist ivuxolimab in advanced cancers. This table comes from immunoSEQ multiplex PCR, and its TCRdb copy is limited to in-frame clones, with some not included. Of tens of thousands of clones detected, 85% appear once; the ten largest clones hold 3% to 4.5%. The specimen comprised CD4+ or CD8+ T cells sorted from blood, sampled in a trial of the OX40 agonist ivuxolimab. All receptors come from an adult with an advanced solid tumor such as melanoma, head and neck, liver or kidney cancer.

This chain links TRBV6-5 with TRBJ2-3; no reliable D call. Germline loops: CDR1 MNHEY, CDR2 SVGAGI. The CDR3 totals 13 residues. V gave up 2 bases and J gave up 3 bases, with 6 bases separating them. This CDR3 reads CASSYGVTDTQYF. The CDR3 nucleotides are TGTGCCAGCAGTTACGGGGTTACAGATACGCAGTATTTT.

This clone was seen ten or more times. The chain joins TRBV7-9 to TRBJ2-1; TRBD2 aligns across 12 bases. The germline CDR1 and CDR2 sequences are SEHNR and FQNEAQ (reference sequence). The CDR3 consists of 19 residues. V shed 5 bases, J shed 10 bases, and the junction held 21 bases outside the gene matches. CDR3 nucleotide sequence: TGTGCCAGCAGCACCACGGGCCTAGCGGGAGGGCTTGGGAGCAGGGAGCAGTTCTTC. Translating it yields CASSTTGLAGGLGSREQFF.

The gene calls are TRBV4-2 and TRBJ2-7; 7 bases are shared with TRBD2. Germline CDR1 is LGHNA and CDR2 is YNFKEQ. The trim removed 0 bases at V and 3 bases at J, leaving 17 bases unmatched. CDR3 length equals 19 residues. In DNA, the CDR3 is TGTGCCAGCAGCCAAGAAGCTAGCGGCCTAACCCTCCTGGGCTACGAGCAGTACTTC. Translated, it gives CASSQEASGLTLLGYEQYF.

This sequence joins TRBV27 and TRBJ2-6; the D is unclear. CDR1 is MNHEY and CDR2 is SMNVEV in the germline V gene (reference sequence). Trimming pared 0 bases from V and 3 bases from J, leaving 0 bases between. The CDR3 consists of 13 residues. CDR3 bases: TGTGCCAGCAGTTTATCTGGGGCCAACGTCCTGACTTTC. It yields the protein CASSLSGANVLTF.

The rearrangement links TRBV21-1 to TRBJ2-7; the table calls TRBD2, which could not be checked here. TRBV21-1 is marked as a pseudogene. The CDR3 is 12 amino acids. For the CDR3, the DNA is TGTGCCAGCAGCAAAGATAAACGGGAGCAGTACTTC. Translating it yields CASSKDKREQYF.

The genes are TRBV30 and TRBJ2-7, with D maybe TRBD1 (7 bases). The germline CDR1 and CDR2 sequences are GTSNPN and SVGIG (reference sequence). Trimming stripped 2 bases from V and 0 bases from J, with 17 bases between. There are 16 residues in the CDR3. CDR3 sequence reads: CAWSMWTGGGSYEQYF. Written as DNA, the CDR3 is TGTGCCTGGAGTATGTGGACAGGAGGGGGCTCCTACGAGCAGTACTTC.

This clone was seen once. The chain employs TRBV5-5 and TRBJ2-3; 7 nucleotides agree with TRBD2. The CDR3 is 16 residues long. CDR1 is SGHKS and CDR2 is YYEKEE in the germline V gene (reference sequence). Trimming removed 4 bases from V and 5 bases from J; junction bases left unmatched: 13. Here the CDR3 DNA reads TGTGCCAGCAGCCCACTGACTAGCAATATTTTAGATACGCAGTATTTT. Translating gives CASSPLTSNILDTQYF.

This chain joins TRBV6-5 and TRBJ1-2; 7 bases align to TRBD1. CDR3 length equals 13 residues. Germline CDR1 is MNHEY and CDR2 is SVGAGI. V was clipped by 7 bases and J by 8 bases; unmatched bases: 10. The CDR3 protein is CASTQDRASGYTF. The CDR3, as DNA: TGTGCCAGCACCCAAGACAGGGCGTCCGGCTACACCTTC.

This chain links TRBV30 with TRBJ2-5, with TRBD1 identical over 7 bases. The tail of the sequence fits TRBJ2-7 better, so the J call may be wrong. The CDR3 is made up of 17 amino acids. Germline V gives CDR1 GTSNPN, CDR2 SVGIG (reference sequence). CDR3 coding DNA: TGTGCCTGGAGTGTACACTCCGGGACCGGACAGGACTACGAGCAGTACTTC. This encodes CAWSVHSGTGQDYEQYF.

This clone was observed a handful of times. The gene calls are TRBV6-6 and TRBJ2-2, with D possibly TRBD2 on 5 matching bases. The V gene's germline CDR1 is MNHNY and CDR2 SVGAGI (reference sequence). The V and J ends lost 8 bases and 0 bases respectively, with 13 bases between them. This CDR3 region has 15 residues. The CDR3 nucleotides read TGTGCCAGCCACCTAGAGGGATCGAACACCGGGGAGCTGTTTTTT. Translation: CASHLEGSNTGELFF.

The chain uses TRBV28 and TRBJ2-7, with 8 bases fitting TRBD1. The germline CDR1 and CDR2 sequences are MDHEN and SYDVKM. The length of the CDR3 is 14 residues. V lost 6 bases and J lost 3; bases outside the gene matches: 7. The CDR3 is CASRSTGEHYEQYF. In DNA form, the CDR3 reads TGTGCCAGCAGGTCGACAGGGGAACACTACGAGCAGTACTTC.

This chain joins TRBV7-2 and TRBJ2-5, with 11 bases aligning to TRBD2. V gave up 4 bases and J gave up 5 bases; unmatched junction bases: 12. Germline assignment: CDR1 SGHTA and CDR2 FQGNSA. The CDR3 is 17 residues long. CDR3 residues: CASSWNPVAGGGETQYF. The CDR3, as DNA: TGTGCCAGCAGCTGGAACCCCGTAGCGGGAGGGGGCGAGACCCAGTACTTC.

With respect to this clone: The sample carries other DNA sequences with the same CDR3. The V gene is TRBV30, the J gene TRBJ1-2; D is perhaps TRBD1 (6 bases). Germline CDR1 is GTSNPN and CDR2 is SVGIG (reference sequence). The V and J ends lost 3 bases and 4 bases respectively, with 9 bases between them. The CDR3 spans 12 residues. Here the CDR3 reads CAWSVQGYGYTF. The CDR3 DNA sequence: TGTGCCTGGAGCGTACAGGGCTATGGCTACACCTTC.

The rearrangement uses TRBV18 and TRBJ2-7, with TRBD2 as a possible D gene (5 bases). The CDR3 spans 16 residues. Germline loops: CDR1 KGHSH, CDR2 LQKENI. The V gene lost 2 bases and the J gene lost 4 bases, with 18 bases spanning the gap. The CDR3: CASSPGIGESPYEQYF. DNA of the CDR3: TGTGCCAGCTCACCAGGGATCGGGGAATCCCCTTACGAGCAGTACTTC.

The chain couples TRBV7-6 to TRBJ2-3, with TRBD2 as a possible D gene (5 bases). Germline CDR1 reads SGHVS; CDR2 reads FNYEAQ. This CDR3 is 14 amino acids long. Between the trimmed V and J ends, which lost 8 bases and 3 bases, there was a span of 15 bases. The CDR3: CASSRSGETDTQYF. CDR3 sequence (DNA): TGTGCCAGCTCCCGTTCCGGGGAGACAGATACGCAGTATTTT.

This chain uses TRBV15 with TRBJ2-3; weak D call: TRBD2 (6 bases). CDR1 LNHNV and CDR2 YYDKDF come from the germline V gene (reference sequence). V lost 3 bases, J lost 2 bases, and 21 bases lay in between. This CDR3 region has 18 residues. Written as DNA, the CDR3 is TGTGCCACCAGCAGGGCCCGCTCGGGGAGGTCCCTCACAGATACGCAGTATTTT. Amino acid sequence: CATSRARSGRSLTDTQYF.

The chain combines TRBV5-6 with TRBJ1-1, with D possibly being TRBD1 (6 bases). Germline V CDR1 and CDR2: SGHDT, YYEEEE. The V and J ends lost 2 bases and 5 bases respectively, with 19 bases between them. The CDR3 is 16 amino acids. This chain's CDR3 is CASSFVNRAHRTEAFF. The CDR3 nucleotides are TGTGCCAGCAGCTTTGTTAACAGGGCGCATCGAACTGAAGCTTTCTTT.

The V call is TRBV5-1, the J call TRBJ2-3; D gene ambiguous. Between the trimmed V and J ends, which lost 5 bases and 10 bases, there was a span of 14 bases. Per the germline V gene, CDR1 is SGHRS and CDR2 is YFSETQ. The CDR3 has 12 amino acids. CDR3 region: CASRPSLEAQYF. The CDR3 DNA sequence: TGCGCCAGCAGGCCCTCCCTAGAGGCGCAGTATTTT.

V and J are TRBV7-9 and TRBJ2-3, with 7 bases aligning to TRBD1. Germline V CDR1 and CDR2: SEHNR, FQNEAQ (reference sequence). The CDR3 loop spans 16 amino acids. V dropped 2 bases and J dropped 2; count of bases not matched to a gene: 7. This CDR3 is CASSLRGLSVTDTQYF. As DNA, the CDR3 is TGTGCCAGCAGCTTAAGGGGGCTATCCGTCACAGATACGCAGTATTTT.

The CDR3 reads CASSYDVNTEAFF. The CDR3 DNA sequence: TGTGCCAGCAGTTACGATGTGAACACTGAAGCTTTCTTT. The chain employs TRBV6-6 and TRBJ1-1; D is uncertain. The germline V and J ends were trimmed by 2 bases and 0 bases, with 4 bases remaining between them. The germline V gene encodes CDR1 MNHNY and CDR2 SVGAGI (reference sequence). The length of the CDR3 is 13 residues.

The gene calls are TRBV27 and TRBJ2-7, with D possibly called TRBD1 or TRBD2 (6 bases each). Between the trimmed V and J ends, which lost 6 bases and 6 bases, there was a span of 15 bases. CDR3 length equals 13 residues. Germline lookup yields CDR1 MNHEY and CDR2 SMNVEV (reference sequence). CDR3 protein: CASRLGGRGEQYF. In nucleotides, the CDR3 is TGTGCCAGCAGACTTGGGGGGCGCGGCGAGCAGTACTTC.

The V and J genes are TRBV5-6 and TRBJ2-5; D perhaps matches TRBD2 (5 bases). Trimming left V 2 bases short and J 2 bases short, with 10 bases between. CDR1 is SGHDT and CDR2 is YYEEEE in the germline V gene. The CDR3 is 14 residues long. CDR3 sequence reads: CASSFPAVQETQYF. The CDR3 DNA follows: TGTGCCAGCAGCTTTCCAGCGGTACAAGAGACCCAGTACTTC.

This chain connects TRBV5-4 to TRBJ2-1, with 7 bases identical to TRBD2. The J segment lost 6 bases and the V segment lost 3 bases, leaving 18 bases of the junction unmatched. The V gene's germline CDR1 is SGHNT and CDR2 YYREEE (reference sequence). CDR3 length: 18 amino acids. For the CDR3, the DNA is TGTGCCAGCAGCTCCGGAGGCCCTAAGACTAGCCGAGGCAATGAGCAGTTCTTC. Translation: CASSSGGPKTSRGNEQFF. Filled out from reference TRBV5-4 and TRBJ2-1, the complete variable domain reads ETGVTQSPTHLIKTRGQQVTLRCSSQSGHNTVSWYQQALGQGPQFIFQYYREEENGRGNFPPRFSGLQFPNYSSELNVNALELDDSALYLCASSSGGPKTSRGNEQFFGPGTRLTVL.